The 23 T cell receptor beta chains below come from one sample, sequenced in a study of radiotherapy plus CTLA-4 blockade in lung cancer. Only in-frame clones appear in the TCRdb table, and some are missing; sequencing was by immunoSEQ multiplex PCR. The sample consists of 84,000 or so clones, about four fifths of them appearing once. The material was peripheral blood, obtained from a patient treated with radiotherapy plus ipilimumab. The receptors come from a human donor with non-small cell lung cancer that progressed on radiotherapy plus ipilimumab.

V is TRBV7-2 and J is TRBJ1-5, with D unresolved. The germline V and J ends were trimmed by 5 bases and 0 bases, with 11 bases remaining between them. There are 15 residues in the CDR3. Germline loops: CDR1 SGHTA, CDR2 FQGNSA. CDR3 sequence: CASSPGAASNQPQHF. Here the CDR3 DNA reads TGTGCCAGCAGCCCAGGAGCGGCTAGCAATCAGCCCCAGCATTTT.

This rearrangement joins TRBV9 to TRBJ2-7; D unclear. V lost 0 bases, J lost 0 bases, and 13 bases lay in between. The CDR3 runs 16 residues. Germline assignment: CDR1 SGDLS and CDR2 YYNGEE. The CDR3, as DNA: TGTGCCAGCAGCGTAGGTTACGGCGGTCCCTCCTACGAGCAGTACTTC. Protein sequence: CASSVGYGGPSYEQYF.

J is TRBJ2-7 and V is TRBV27, with 10 bases fitting TRBD2. The J segment lost 2 bases and the V segment lost 6 bases, leaving 10 bases of the junction unmatched. The CDR3 covers 16 residues. The germline gives CDR1 MNHEY, CDR2 SMNVEV (reference sequence). The CDR3 reads CASSRRSGRSPYEQYF. For the CDR3, the DNA is TGTGCCAGCAGCAGACGTAGCGGGAGGTCTCCCTACGAGCAGTACTTC.

The chain is built from TRBV9 and TRBJ2-5; D is unclear. Germline CDR1 is SGDLS and CDR2 is YYNGEE. The CDR3 extends over 14 amino acids. Trimming stripped 4 bases from V and 0 bases from J, with 10 bases between. The CDR3 is CASSPGAHQETQYF. As DNA, the CDR3 is TGTGCCAGCAGCCCAGGAGCCCACCAAGAGACCCAGTACTTC.

The chain uses TRBV6-5 and TRBJ1-4; D is undetermined. Trimming took off 6 bases at V and 0 bases at J, with 11 bases between the two ends. In germline, CDR1 is MNHEY, CDR2 SVGAGI. The CDR3 runs 15 residues. The CDR3 loop is CASSPRRATNEKLFF. CDR3 DNA sequence: TGTGCCAGCAGCCCTAGACGGGCAACTAATGAAAAACTGTTTTTT.

The chain employs TRBV5-1 and TRBJ2-5; TRBD1 might be the D (6 bases). The germline CDR1 and CDR2 sequences are SGHRS and YFSETQ. Trimming cost V 3 bases and J 5 bases, with 14 bases left between them. This CDR3 is built from 14 residues. Here the CDR3 DNA reads TGCGCCAGCAGCTCTACAGGGCCCCGGGAGACCCAGTACTTC. As protein: CASSSTGPRETQYF.

The chain recombines TRBV19 with TRBJ1-4, with a tentative D call TRBD1 (6 bases). Per germline, CDR1 LNHDA and CDR2 SQIVND (reference sequence). This CDR3 contains 16 residues. V was trimmed by 5 bases and J by 5 bases, leaving 18 bases between them. CDR3 DNA: TGTGCCAGTAGTCCCCCCCGGGGACAACTGAATGAAAAACTGTTTTTT. Protein product: CASSPPRGQLNEKLFF.

This clone was observed a single time. The chain combines TRBV2 with TRBJ1-3; D unclear. V was cut by 7 bases and J by 1 base, with 8 bases left in between. The V gene's germline CDR1 is SNHLY and CDR2 FYNNEI. This CDR3 comprises 13 residues. The CDR3 bases are TGTGCCAGCAAGAGGGAGTCTGGAAACACCATATATTTT. This gives the protein CASKRESGNTIYF. Variable domain in full (rest from reference TRBV2 and TRBJ1-3): EPEVTQTPSHQVTQMGQEVILRCVPISNHLYFYWYRQILGQKVEFLVSFYNNEISEKSEIFDDQFSVERPDGSNFTLKIRSTKLEDSAMYFCASKRESGNTIYFGEGSWLTVV.

This chain uses TRBV6-1 with TRBJ1-2; D is unclear. In germline, CDR1 is MNHNS, CDR2 SASEGT. The CDR3 consists of 14 residues. Trimming cost V 7 bases and J 4 bases, with 16 bases left between them. The CDR3 loop is CASTLSGSAYGYTF. The CDR3 DNA follows: TGTGCCAGCACCCTATCGGGCAGCGCCTATGGCTACACCTTC.

The chain combines TRBV19 with TRBJ1-2, with D possibly matching TRBD1 (6 bases). The CDR3 is made up of 14 amino acids. The V and J ends lost 11 bases and 8 bases respectively, with 24 bases between them. CDR1 is LNHDA, CDR2 SQIVND, per germline (reference sequence). The CDR3 here is CAVREGGYPGGYTF. CDR3 bases: TGTGCCGTGCGGGAGGGGGGGTACCCCGGAGGCTACACCTTC.

This clone was observed a handful of times. The chain links TRBV7-8 to TRBJ2-1; D is possibly TRBD2 (6 bases). Germline lookup yields CDR1 SGHVS and CDR2 FQNEAQ. This CDR3 has 14 residues. Trimming removed 5 bases at V and 5 bases at J, with 13 bases between. DNA for the CDR3: TGTGCCAGCAGCCTCGAGCGGGTAGACAATGAGCAGTTCTTC. Protein product: CASSLERVDNEQFF.

The rearrangement uses TRBV5-6 and TRBJ2-2; D is undetermined. Per germline, CDR1 SGHDT and CDR2 YYEEEE. The CDR3 runs to 13 residues. The V gene lost 3 bases and the J gene lost 3 bases, with 6 bases spanning the gap. The CDR3 coding sequence is TGTGCCAGCAGCTCACCGTACACCGGGGAGCTGTTTTTT. This translates into CASSSPYTGELFF.

The gene calls are TRBV13 and TRBJ2-7; D remains ambiguous. Germline V gives CDR1 PRHDT, CDR2 FYEKMQ (reference sequence). The ends were cut back, 1 base at V and 3 bases at J, with 4 bases in the middle. CDR3 length: 12 amino acids. The CDR3 sequence: CASSLVRYEQYF. CDR3 sequence (DNA): TGTGCCAGCAGCTTAGTACGCTACGAGCAGTACTTC. The whole variable domain, filled in from reference TRBV13 and TRBJ2-7, reads AAGVIQSPRHLIKEKRETATLKCYPIPRHDTVYWYQQGPGQDPQFLISFYEKMQSDKGSIPDRFSAQQFSDYHSELNMSSLELGDSALYFCASSLVRYEQYFGPGTRLTVT.

The chain links TRBV2 to TRBJ1-5, with D unresolved. Trimming shortened V by 7 bases and J by 3 bases, and 10 bases separated the two germline ends. Germline values: CDR1 SNHLY, CDR2 FYNNEI. This CDR3 is built from 13 residues. This chain's CDR3 is CASTRSYNQPQHF. CDR3 nucleotides: TGTGCCAGCACTCGGAGCTACAATCAGCCCCAGCATTTT.

The chain employs TRBV5-1 and TRBJ2-3, with D perhaps given as TRBD1 or TRBD2 (6 bases each). V was trimmed by 2 bases and J by 4 bases, leaving 14 bases between them. CDR1 is SGHRS, CDR2 YFSETQ, per germline. The CDR3 sequence is 15 residues long. CDR3 residues: CASSFRAGEADTQYF. The CDR3 DNA reads TGCGCCAGCAGCTTCCGAGCAGGGGAGGCAGATACGCAGTATTTT.

The J gene is TRBJ1-2, the V gene TRBV19; D is undetermined. The CDR3 contains 13 residues. Germline assignment: CDR1 LNHDA and CDR2 SQIVND (reference sequence). Trimming removed 2 bases at V and 6 bases at J, with 10 bases between. This chain's CDR3 is CASSIHDRDGYTF. The CDR3 DNA sequence: TGTGCCAGTAGTATACACGATCGGGATGGCTACACCTTC.

V usage is TRBV7-6 and J usage is TRBJ2-1; possible D gene TRBD2, 7 bases. This CDR3 has 14 residues. The germline V gene encodes CDR1 SGHVS and CDR2 FNYEAQ. The germline V and J ends were trimmed by 5 bases and 8 bases, with 16 bases remaining between them. The CDR3, as DNA: TGTGCCAGCAGCCCGAAGGGGGGGTGGTATGAGCAGTTCTTC. This sequence encodes CASSPKGGWYEQFF.

V usage is TRBV6-5 and J usage is TRBJ1-2; D remains unclear. This CDR3 has 14 residues. V shed 0 bases and J shed 7 bases, with 12 bases lying between them. The germline V gene encodes CDR1 MNHEY and CDR2 SVGAGI. DNA for the CDR3: TGTGCCAGCAGTTACTCTTCGGCGAGGGCTGGCTACACCTTC. Encoded protein: CASSYSSARAGYTF.

This clone came up once. The chain joins TRBV11-1 to TRBJ2-1; 13 nucleotides align to TRBD2. With V trimmed by 5 bases and J by 8 bases, 6 bases remained unmatched. The CDR3 has 15 amino acids. The germline V gene encodes CDR1 SGHAT and CDR2 FQDESV (reference sequence). The CDR3 DNA sequence: TGTGCCAGCAGCCTAACTAGCGGGGGGGCCCATGAGCAGTTCTTC. It codes for CASSLTSGGAHEQFF.

The J gene is TRBJ1-2, the V gene TRBV30; tentatively, D is TRBD1 (6 bases). Germline loops: CDR1 GTSNPN, CDR2 SVGIG (reference sequence). Between the trimmed V and J ends, which lost 3 bases and 5 bases, there was a span of 16 bases. This CDR3 spans 14 amino acids. The chain's CDR3 is CAWSRGQVPYGYTF. The CDR3 DNA is TGTGCCTGGAGCAGGGGCCAGGTTCCATATGGCTACACCTTC.

The chain's CDR3 is CASSPQGEGEKLFF. The DNA for the CDR3 is TGTGCCAGCTCACCACAAGGCGAGGGGGAAAAACTGTTTTTT. The chain carries TRBV18 and TRBJ1-4; the D gene is possibly TRBD1 (5 bases). The CDR3 extends over 14 amino acids. The germline gives CDR1 KGHSH, CDR2 LQKENI. Trimming took 1 base from V and 8 from J, leaving 11 bases between them.

The chain couples TRBV28 to TRBJ2-1, with D perhaps given as TRBD1 or TRBD2 (5 bases each). Deletions cut 5 bases from V and 9 bases from J, with 23 bases between. The CDR3 sequence is 16 residues long. Per germline, CDR1 MDHEN and CDR2 SYDVKM. The CDR3 spells CASSPARALGQGEQFF. DNA for the CDR3: TGTGCCAGCAGTCCCGCTCGGGCACTAGGGCAGGGTGAGCAGTTCTTC. Filled out from reference TRBV28 and TRBJ2-1, the complete variable domain reads DVKVTQSSRYLVKRTGEKVFLECVQDMDHENMFWYRQDPGLGLRLIYFSYDVKMKEKGDIPEGYSVSREKKERFSLILESASTNQTSMYLCASSPARALGQGEQFFGPGTRLTVL.

The DNA of the CDR3 is TGTGCCAGCACTATAGCCCAGGGTTGGGATGGCTACACCTTC. Translated, it gives CASTIAQGWDGYTF. The chain carries TRBV7-2 and TRBJ1-2; tentatively, D is TRBD1 (5 bases). CDR1 and CDR2 (germline): SGHTA, FQGNSA. CDR3 size: 14 residues. The V end lost 7 bases, the J end lost 6 bases, and 18 bases lay between the germline ends.